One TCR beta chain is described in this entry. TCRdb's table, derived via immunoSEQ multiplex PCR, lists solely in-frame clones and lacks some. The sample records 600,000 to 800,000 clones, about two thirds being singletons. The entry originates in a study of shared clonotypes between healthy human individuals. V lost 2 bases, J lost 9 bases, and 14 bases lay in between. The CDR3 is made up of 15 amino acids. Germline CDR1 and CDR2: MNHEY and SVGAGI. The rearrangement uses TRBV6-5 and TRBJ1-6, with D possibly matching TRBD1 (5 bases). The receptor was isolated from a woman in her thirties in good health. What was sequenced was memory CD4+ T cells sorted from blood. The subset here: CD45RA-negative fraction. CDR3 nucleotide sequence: TGTGCCAGCAGTTACAGTAGGGGACGGGTTTCACCCCTCCACTTT. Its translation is CASSYSRGRVSPLHF.